What follows are 15 T cell receptor beta chains derived from one specimen sequenced in a study of blood T cells in healthy people across ages. With a J-beta primer mix and a sample-barcoded 5' primer, a second PCR ran about 6 to 11 cycles. In TCRdb, the 5' RACE reads were re-called with MiXCR into one record per CDR3 protein. The top ten clones hold 10% to 15% of a sample with fewer than 950,000 distinct CDR3 sequences, roughly 34% of them seen once. The source material was blood. These TCRs come from a man younger than 35 in good health.

This chain uses TRBV12-3 or TRBV12-4 with TRBJ2-1; 7 nucleotides agree with TRBD1. The CDR3 is 14 residues long. V shed 1 base and J 4 bases; nucleotides not matched to a gene: 1. CDR3 DNA: TGTGCCAGCAGTTTAGAGACAGGGTACAATGAGCAGTTCTTC. Encoded protein: CASSLETGYNEQFF.

The V gene is TRBV7-9, the J gene TRBJ2-5; 7 bases map to TRBD1. The trim removed 5 bases at V and 11 bases at J, leaving 8 bases unmatched. The CDR3 length is 12 residues. The germline V gene has CDR1 SEHNR and CDR2 FQNEAQ (reference sequence). Here the CDR3 reads CASSEGSGQQYF. CDR3 nucleotides: TGTGCCAGCAGCGAGGGGTCGGGACAGCAGTACTTC.

This clonotype was detected only a few times. A clone one base away is much larger, so this may be a read error. The chain employs TRBV18 and TRBJ2-5; TRBD2 matches at 12 bases. Looked up from germline, CDR1 is KGHSH and CDR2 is LQKENI. The CDR3 consists of 16 residues. Unmatched junction bases numbered 13, after V lost 3 bases and J lost 11 bases. The CDR3 DNA sequence: TGTGCCAGCTCACCCCCGACTAGCGGGGGCGGAAATGAGCAGTACTTC. Amino acids: CASSPPTSGGGNEQYF. The variable domain in full, with the rest retrieved from reference TRBV18 and TRBJ2-5, is NAGVMQNPRHLVRRRGQEARLRCSPMKGHSHVYWYRQLPEEGLKFMVYLQKENIIDESGMPKERFSAEFPKEGPSILRIQQVVRGDSAAYFCASSPPTSGGGNEQYFGPGTRLLVL.

This clonotype occurred a few times. This chain joins TRBV6-6 and TRBJ1-1, with D unclear. This CDR3 contains 15 residues. Trimming left V 0 bases short and J 2 bases short, with 10 bases between. The V gene's germline CDR1 is MNHNY and CDR2 SVGAGI (reference sequence). CDR3 protein: CASSYSRTSNTEAFF. The DNA of the CDR3 is TGTGCCAGCAGTTACTCCCGAACCAGTAACACTGAAGCTTTCTTT.

This sequence joins TRBV20-1 and TRBJ2-3; D call uncertain. Trimming pared 3 bases from V and 4 bases from J, leaving 17 bases between. Germline V gives CDR1 DFQATT, CDR2 SNEGSKA (reference sequence). This CDR3 comprises 15 residues. The CDR3 loop reads CSARPLAARADTQYF. The CDR3 DNA reads TGCAGTGCTAGGCCCCTTGCGGCTCGTGCAGATACGCAGTATTTT.

This clonotype appeared a few times. The rearrangement uses TRBV4-3 and TRBJ1-1; D might be TRBD1 (6 bases). The germline gives CDR1 LGHNA, CDR2 YSLEER. CDR3 size: 12 residues. V was clipped by 3 bases and J by 8 bases, with 10 bases between them. This CDR3 reads CASSHGQREAFF. CDR3 sequence (DNA): TGCGCCAGCAGCCATGGACAGCGCGAAGCTTTCTTT.

J is TRBJ2-7 and V is TRBV7-2, with D possibly matching TRBD1 (6 bases). The CDR3 consists of 14 residues. The ends were cut back, 4 bases at V and 3 bases at J, with 13 bases in the middle. Germline values: CDR1 SGHTA, CDR2 FQGNSA. CDR3 coding DNA: TGTGCCAGCAGCTCCTCTCCGACAGGCTACGAGCAGTACTTC. It codes for CASSSSPTGYEQYF. Full variable domain (remainder filled in from reference TRBV7-2 and TRBJ2-7): GAGVSQSPSNKVTEKGKDVELRCDPISGHTALYWYRQSLGQGLEFLIYFQGNSAPDKSGLPSDRFSAERTGGSVSTLTIQRTQQEDSAVYLCASSSSPTGYEQYFGPGTRLTVT.

V and J are TRBV7-3 and TRBJ2-3, with unresolved D. Germline-derived CDR1 and CDR2 are SGHTA and FQGTGA. This CDR3 has 16 amino acids. V was pared by 6 bases and J by 2 bases, with 18 bases between. CDR3 DNA: TGTGCCAGCAGTCCTTCGGGCCTATCCCTCACAGATACGCAGTATTTT. Its translation is CASSPSGLSLTDTQYF.

This clonotype has a handful of counts. The rearrangement links TRBV7-6 to TRBJ2-1; D gene ambiguous. CDR3 size: 14 residues. Per germline, CDR1 SGHVS and CDR2 FNYEAQ. The V end was cut by 2 bases, the J end by 5 bases, with 10 bases between. The CDR3, as DNA: TGTGCCAGCAGCTTACTGGGCCAGAACAATGAGCAGTTCTTC. Protein: CASSLLGQNNEQFF.

This clonotype was recorded a few times. The gene calls are TRBV20-1 and TRBJ1-4; D is uncertain. The CDR3 contains 14 residues. Germline CDR1 is DFQATT and CDR2 is SNEGSKA (reference sequence). V lost 0 bases and J 7 bases, leaving 12 bases between the germline ends. Written as DNA, the CDR3 is TGCAGTGCTAGAGAGTTTGGACGGACTGAAAAACTGTTTTTT. Translated, it gives CSAREFGRTEKLFF.

Details on this clonotype: It may be a read error: a sequence one base away is much more abundant. This chain connects TRBV21-1 to TRBJ2-1; the table's D call, TRBD1, has no DNA check behind it. TRBV21-1 is listed as a pseudogene. CDR3 length equals 15 residues. The CDR3 loop reads CASTSLQGQGDEQFF. CDR3 in DNA: TGTGCCAGCACCTCACTTCAGGGACAGGGGGACGAGCAGTTCTTC.

The chain has TRBV4-3 and TRBJ2-1, with D possibly being TRBD2 (5 bases). From germline, CDR1 is LGHNA and CDR2 YSLEER. The CDR3 extends over 15 amino acids. The germline V and J ends were trimmed by 1 base and 4 bases, with 11 bases remaining between them. The CDR3 is CASSQGEGTYNEQFF. The CDR3 nucleotides are TGCGCCAGCAGCCAAGGAGAGGGTACTTACAATGAGCAGTTCTTC.

About this clonotype itself: A read error may produce the germline difference seen at one junction end. This chain joins TRBV7-6 and TRBJ1-5; D is ambiguous. Germline assignment: CDR1 SGHVS and CDR2 FNYEAQ. The CDR3 has 13 residues. CDR3 region: CTSSPSGNQPQHF. The DNA for the CDR3 is TGTACCAGCAGTCCGAGCGGCAATCAGCCCCAGCATTTT.

V and J are TRBV4-3 and TRBJ1-6, with D perhaps matching TRBD1 (6 bases). Germline V lookup: CDR1 LGHNA, CDR2 YSLEER. This CDR3 has 17 amino acids. Trimming pared 1 base from V and 4 bases from J, leaving 14 bases between. CDR3 DNA: TGCGCCAGCAGCCAAGGGAAGGGGGGGGGATATAATTCACCCCTCCACTTT. Its translation is CASSQGKGGGYNSPLHF.

This clonotype was counted a single time. The chain employs TRBV6-2 or TRBV6-3 and TRBJ2-1; D might be TRBD1 or TRBD2, each matching 5 bases. V gave up 8 bases and J gave up 0 bases, with 14 bases separating them. CDR1 is MNHEY, CDR2 SVGEGT, per germline. The CDR3 runs 15 residues. CDR3 DNA: TGTGCCAGCGCCCCCCGGGGACGCTCCTACAATGAGCAGTTCTTC. Translating gives CASAPRGRSYNEQFF.